The clone carrying this TCR beta chain showed up just a few times. This record belongs to a study of blood T cell repertoires in COVID-19. Study details: Both acute and convalescent COVID-19 samples were obtained from the United States, Italy and Spain. From T cells, B-cell-depleted T cells, or PBMCs came the material, which was cDNA or gDNA.

The V and J ends lost 8 bases and 1 base respectively, with 16 bases between them. The CDR3 length is 15 residues. Germline assignment: CDR1 LGHDT and CDR2 YNNKEL (reference sequence). Assay: immunoSEQ multiplex PCR; the TCRdb copy retains only in-frame clones and omits some. The table includes more than 70,000 clones, 65% to 90% detected once. The sequence derives from a man between 60 and 70 years old with acute or convalescent COVID-19. Material for sequencing was peripheral blood. The genes are TRBV3-1 (or the pseudogene TRBV3-2) and TRBJ2-3, with a possible D match to TRBD1 (5 bases). Written as DNA, the CDR3 is TGTGCCAGCGCAGGGCGGCCAGGGCGCACAGATACGCAGTATTTT. Amino acid sequence: CASAGRPGRTDTQYF.